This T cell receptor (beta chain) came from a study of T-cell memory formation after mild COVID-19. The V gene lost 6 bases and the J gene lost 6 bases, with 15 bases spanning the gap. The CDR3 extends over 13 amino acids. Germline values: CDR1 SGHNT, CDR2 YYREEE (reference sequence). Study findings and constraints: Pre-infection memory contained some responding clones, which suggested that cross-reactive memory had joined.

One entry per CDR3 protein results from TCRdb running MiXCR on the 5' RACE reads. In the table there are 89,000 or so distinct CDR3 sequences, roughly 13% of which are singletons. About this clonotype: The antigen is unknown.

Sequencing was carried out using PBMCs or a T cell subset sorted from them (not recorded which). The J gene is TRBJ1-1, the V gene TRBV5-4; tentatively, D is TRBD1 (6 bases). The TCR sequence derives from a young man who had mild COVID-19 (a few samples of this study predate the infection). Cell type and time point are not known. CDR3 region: CASTYGGAAEAFF. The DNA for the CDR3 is TGTGCCAGCACCTACGGGGGGGCCGCTGAAGCTTTCTTT.